This T cell receptor (beta chain) was sequenced in a study of cytomegalovirus exposure and HLA in healthy donors. In the study overall: Around 200 million T cells yielded about 120 million unique TCR beta sequences, as an earlier analysis found. General observations from the study: There were a few CMV-associated chains whose specificity for CMV antigens was confirmed in vitro.

A remark on this clone: No antigen is known for it.

The PCR contained 60 Vbeta and 13 Jbeta primers. TCRdb's table, derived via immunoSEQ multiplex PCR, lists solely in-frame clones and lacks some. The repertoire holds around 91,000 clones, over 75% seen once, with 4.4% in the top ten. CDR1 is MNHEY, CDR2 SVGAGI, per germline. CDR3 length: 15 amino acids. The junction had 3 bases not matched to a gene; V was cut back by 6 bases and J by 5 bases. V is TRBV6-5 and J is TRBJ2-2, with 13 positions matching TRBD2. The sequencing sample was made of PBMCs. This clonotype was obtained from a male donor in good health and CMV-seropositive. The CDR3 DNA follows: TGTGCCAGCAGCGGACTAGCGGGAGTAACCGGGGAGCTGTTTTTT. It yields the protein CASSGLAGVTGELFF.